Presented here are 30 T cell receptor beta chains from one specimen sequenced in a study of blood T cell repertoires in COVID-19. TCRdb keeps only in-frame clones here, not all; method: immunoSEQ multiplex PCR. The table lists about 130,000 clones, around 88% of them singletons. Sequencing used peripheral blood. These receptors all come from a middle-aged man with active or convalescent COVID-19.

V and J are TRBV7-2 and TRBJ2-7; 7 bases line up with TRBD2. The ends lost 6 bases at V and 2 bases at J; junction bases unmatched: 7. CDR1 SGHTA and CDR2 FQGNSA come from the germline V gene. The CDR3 spans 14 residues. DNA of the CDR3: TGTGCCAGCAGAACGTCTAGCGGTCCCTACGAGCAGTACTTC. Translation gives CASRTSSGPYEQYF.

This CDR3 reads CASSNRTSGREYF. The CDR3 DNA is TGCGCCAGCAGCAATCGGACTAGCGGGAGGGAATACTTC. The chain employs TRBV5-1 and TRBJ2-7, with 15 bases aligning to TRBD2. The CDR3 loop spans 13 amino acids. V shed 4 bases and J 13 bases; nucleotides not matched to a gene: 6. Germline V lookup: CDR1 SGHRS, CDR2 YFSETQ.

The rearrangement links TRBV28 to TRBJ1-4; TRBD1 matches at 9 bases. This CDR3 has 17 residues. J gave up 6 bases and V 6 bases, and 14 bases lay outside the gene matches. Germline loops: CDR1 MDHEN, CDR2 SYDVKM. In DNA form, the CDR3 reads TGTGCCAGCAGCCGTCCCGGGACAGGGATCAGCGATGAAAAACTGTTTTTT. Its protein is CASSRPGTGISDEKLFF. The complete variable domain, with remaining parts taken from reference TRBV28 and TRBJ1-4, reads DVKVTQSSRYLVKRTGEKVFLECVQDMDHENMFWYRQDPGLGLRLIYFSYDVKMKEKGDIPEGYSVSREKKERFSLILESASTNQTSMYLCASSRPGTGISDEKLFFGSGTQLSVL.

The CDR3 DNA sequence: TGTGCCAGCAGCTTTCAGGGTCGCAATGAGCAGTTCTTC. Translated, it gives CASSFQGRNEQFF. This sequence joins TRBV5-6 and TRBJ2-1; a possible D gene is TRBD1 (5 bases). This CDR3 comprises 13 residues. Germline V gene data show CDR1 as SGHDT and CDR2 as YYEEEE. V dropped 2 bases and J dropped 6 bases, with 9 bases sitting between them. The whole variable domain, filled in from reference TRBV5-6 and TRBJ2-1, reads DAGVTQSPTHLIKTRGQQVTLRCSPKSGHDTVSWYQQALGQGPQFIFQYYEEEERQRGNFPDRFSGHQFPNYSSELNVNALLLGDSALYLCASSFQGRNEQFFGPGTRLTVL.

The chain is built from TRBV10-3 and TRBJ2-2; TRBD1 aligns across 7 bases. In germline, CDR1 is ENHRY, CDR2 SYGVKD. The V gene end was trimmed by 4 bases and the J gene end by 5 bases; junction bases not matched to a gene: 7. The CDR3 length is 15 residues. This CDR3 reads CAISVRQGRTGELFF. As DNA, the CDR3 is TGTGCCATCAGTGTAAGACAGGGTCGGACCGGGGAGCTGTTTTTT.

A single count supports this clone. This rearrangement joins TRBV11-2 to TRBJ2-7; D is possibly TRBD1 (5 bases). Germline values: CDR1 SGHAT, CDR2 FQNNGV. Trimming pared 1 base from V and 4 bases from J, leaving 14 bases between. The CDR3 spans 15 residues. The CDR3 spells CASSLGQSESYEQYF. The CDR3 bases are TGTGCCAGCAGCTTAGGACAGAGTGAAAGTTACGAGCAGTACTTC.

The rearrangement uses TRBV3-1 (or the pseudogene TRBV3-2) and TRBJ1-1; weak D call: TRBD1 (6 bases). This CDR3 is built from 11 residues. Germline V gene data show CDR1 as LGHDT and CDR2 as YNNKEL (reference sequence). V dropped 4 bases and J dropped 7 bases, with 7 bases sitting between them. The CDR3 bases are TGTGCCAGCAGCCTGACAGGTGAAGCTTTCTTT. It translates to CASSLTGEAFF.

The chain is built from TRBV29-1 and TRBJ2-5; the match to TRBD2 covers 12 bases. CDR1 SQVTM and CDR2 ANQGSEA come from the germline V gene. The CDR3 has 15 residues. Unmatched junction bases numbered 8, after V lost 7 bases and J lost 2 bases. CDR3 DNA sequence: TGCAGCGGCCGCCGGACTAGCGGGGTACAAGAGACCCAGTACTTC. Residues: CSGRRTSGVQETQYF.

V and J are TRBV10-3 and TRBJ1-4; TRBD1 matches 7 bases. With V trimmed by 6 bases and J by 4 bases, 2 bases remained unmatched. Germline CDR1 is ENHRY and CDR2 is SYGVKD. The CDR3 totals 13 residues. The CDR3 DNA reads as TGTGCCATCAGGGACAGGCATAATGAAAAACTGTTTTTT. This translates into CAIRDRHNEKLFF.

The chain has TRBV19 and TRBJ1-5, with TRBD1 as a possible D gene (5 bases). V lost 7 bases and J lost 6, with 13 bases in between. Germline lookup yields CDR1 LNHDA and CDR2 SQIVND (reference sequence). The CDR3 runs to 13 residues. The CDR3 is CASMGREGQPQHF. In nucleotides, the CDR3 is TGTGCCAGTATGGGCAGGGAAGGTCAGCCCCAGCATTTT.

This chain joins TRBV19 and TRBJ2-2; TRBD1 aligns across 7 bases. V lost 6 bases to trimming and J lost 0 bases; unmatched junction nucleotides: 4. This CDR3 region has 15 residues. Germline V gene lookup returns CDR1 LNHDA and CDR2 SQIVND (reference sequence). CDR3 sequence reads: CASSRDRPNTGELFF. The CDR3 DNA reads TGTGCCAGTAGCAGGGACAGACCGAACACCGGGGAGCTGTTTTTT.

This rearrangement joins TRBV6-4 to TRBJ1-5; 8 positions agree with TRBD1. The germline V gene has CDR1 MRHNA and CDR2 SNTAGT. The trim removed 5 bases at V and 5 bases at J, leaving 5 bases unmatched. The CDR3 covers 14 residues. The CDR3 is CASSIMTGDQPQHF. The CDR3 DNA reads as TGTGCCAGCAGTATAATGACAGGGGATCAGCCCCAGCATTTT.

The gene calls are TRBV7-6 and TRBJ2-1; D unresolved. Trimming pared 3 bases from V and 6 bases from J, leaving 12 bases between. The CDR3 spans 14 residues. Germline CDR1 is SGHVS and CDR2 is FNYEAQ. The CDR3 here is CASSFTREPNEQFF. The CDR3 coding sequence is TGTGCCAGCAGCTTCACCCGTGAGCCCAATGAGCAGTTCTTC.

The V and J genes are TRBV5-1 and TRBJ2-5, with TRBD1 matching over 8 bases. Looked up from germline, CDR1 is SGHRS and CDR2 is YFSETQ. With 7 bases clipped from V and 5 bases from J, the junction kept 10 bases outside the gene matches. The CDR3 contains 14 residues. CDR3 nucleotide sequence: TGCGCCAGCGGGGTACAGGGGGAGTCGGAGACCCAGTACTTC. It translates to CASGVQGESETQYF.

The gene calls are TRBV10-3 and TRBJ1-6, with unresolved D. Trimming stripped 9 bases from V and 6 bases from J, with 15 bases between. This CDR3 region has 14 residues. Germline CDR1 and CDR2: ENHRY and SYGVKD. CDR3 sequence (DNA): TGTGCCATGAGAGCGACCTCGGCTAATTCACCCCTCCACTTT. Its translation is CAMRATSANSPLHF.

In this sample, this clone turned up once. This chain links TRBV5-1 with TRBJ1-2; D is perhaps TRBD1 (6 bases). The germline CDR1 and CDR2 sequences are SGHRS and YFSETQ. The CDR3 totals 16 residues. Trimming removed 1 base from V and 3 bases from J, with 16 bases in between. The CDR3 bases are TGCGCCAGCAGCTTGCTACCGACCGAGGGGGACTATGGCTACACCTTC. It specifies CASSLLPTEGDYGYTF.

The chain links TRBV4-1 to TRBJ2-1, with 13 bases fitting TRBD2. J lost 7 bases, V lost 1 base, and 10 bases had no gene match. The germline V gene encodes CDR1 MGHRA and CDR2 YSYEKL. The CDR3 has 18 residues. The CDR3 nucleotides are TGCGCCAGCAGCCAAGGTCCCACCGGACTAGCGGGAGAGAATGAGCAGTTCTTC. Translation gives CASSQGPTGLAGENEQFF.

The CDR3 DNA is TGTGCCAGCTCTGAACGACAGGGAGACACCGGGGAGCTGTTTTTT. This sequence encodes CASSERQGDTGELFF. The chain is built from TRBV6-5 and TRBJ2-2, with 7 positions matching TRBD1. This CDR3 is built from 15 residues. The germline V gene encodes CDR1 MNHEY and CDR2 SVGAGI. Trimming at V came to 8 bases and at J to 3 bases, leaving 9 bases not matched to a gene.

This clone was seen a handful of times. This chain joins TRBV27 and TRBJ2-7; TRBD1 is a possible D gene (5 bases). Germline CDR1 reads MNHEY; CDR2 reads SMNVEV (reference sequence). Trimming pared 3 bases from V and 2 bases from J, leaving 11 bases between. The CDR3 covers 14 residues. CDR3 protein: CASSFGSGTYEQYF. The CDR3 DNA sequence: TGTGCCAGCAGTTTCGGTTCAGGGACCTACGAGCAGTACTTC.

The V call is TRBV27, the J call TRBJ2-3, with D possibly being TRBD1 (6 bases). The germline V gene has CDR1 MNHEY and CDR2 SMNVEV (reference sequence). The ends were cut back, 4 bases at V and 1 base at J, with 9 bases in the middle. This CDR3 has 14 residues. For the CDR3, the DNA is TGTGCCAGCAGTTGGTCAGGGGGCACAGATACGCAGTATTTT. This translates into CASSWSGGTDTQYF.

This chain uses TRBV18 with TRBJ2-5; TRBD2 aligns across 15 bases. CDR1 and CDR2 from the germline V gene are KGHSH and LQKENI. This CDR3 is built from 18 residues. Trimming cost V 6 bases and J 2 bases; bases outside gene matches: 10. CDR3: CASSGTSGGPTTQETQYF. DNA for the CDR3: TGTGCCAGCTCCGGGACTAGCGGGGGGCCAACGACTCAAGAGACCCAGTACTTC.

The chain couples TRBV19 to TRBJ1-5, with no clear D. Per the germline V gene, CDR1 is LNHDA and CDR2 is SQIVND (reference sequence). The CDR3 is 14 amino acids. V dropped 3 bases and J dropped 7 bases, with 13 bases sitting between them. CDR3 sequence reads: CASSMRQLQQPQHF. CDR3 DNA: TGTGCCAGTAGTATGAGGCAGCTTCAACAGCCCCAGCATTTT.

The chain carries TRBV5-1 and TRBJ2-3, with no clear D. Germline V gene data show CDR1 as SGHRS and CDR2 as YFSETQ. Trimming left V 0 bases short and J 0 bases short, with 8 bases between. The CDR3 has 15 amino acids. CDR3 sequence (DNA): TGCGCCAGCAGCTTGGATTCCCCTAGCACAGATACGCAGTATTTT. It specifies CASSLDSPSTDTQYF.

J is TRBJ2-7 and V is TRBV7-2; 8 nucleotides agree with TRBD1. The CDR3 runs to 15 residues. The V gene end was trimmed by 5 bases and the J gene end by 2 bases; junction bases not matched to a gene: 8. Germline V CDR1 and CDR2: SGHTA, FQGNSA. The CDR3 coding sequence is TGTGCCAGCAGCCCAACCGGGACAGGTGCCTACGAGCAGTACTTC. This translates into CASSPTGTGAYEQYF.

This clone was counted between two and nine times. V is TRBV5-6 and J is TRBJ2-7, with a possible D match to TRBD2 (7 bases). The V and J ends lost 2 bases and 5 bases respectively, with 17 bases between them. The V gene's germline CDR1 is SGHDT and CDR2 YYEEEE. The CDR3 covers 15 residues. CDR3 sequence (DNA): TGTGCCAGCAGCTTTAATGGCAGGGGAGGGAACGAGCAGTACTTC. It is translated as CASSFNGRGGNEQYF.

This chain links TRBV19 with TRBJ1-5; no firm D call. The CDR3 consists of 13 residues. Trimming removed 6 bases at V and 6 bases at J, with 12 bases between. CDR1 and CDR2 from the germline V gene are LNHDA and SQIVND (reference sequence). The CDR3, as DNA: TGTGCCAGTAGCGAGACATTTCTTCAGCCCCAGCATTTT. This codes for CASSETFLQPQHF.

This chain links TRBV11-2 with TRBJ2-7; TRBD1 aligns across 9 bases. The junction had 13 bases not matched to a gene; V was cut back by 4 bases and J by 6 bases. The CDR3 has 16 amino acids. Germline lookup yields CDR1 SGHAT and CDR2 FQNNGV. CDR3 coding DNA: TGTGCCAGCAGCTCTAATCCGGGACAGGGTACCGGCGAGCAGTACTTC. This gives the protein CASSSNPGQGTGEQYF.

This clone was observed a few times. The V call is TRBV6-5, the J call TRBJ2-3; 9 nucleotides align to TRBD1. The CDR3 is 14 residues long. V was pared by 8 bases and J by 2 bases, with 5 bases of the junction left unmatched. CDR1 is MNHEY, CDR2 SVGAGI, per germline. Written as DNA, the CDR3 is TGTGCCAGCCAAAGACAGGGGGACACAGATACGCAGTATTTT. This gives the protein CASQRQGDTDTQYF.

V usage is TRBV4-3 and J usage is TRBJ2-7, with no clear D. This CDR3 region has 16 residues. Germline CDR1 LGHNA, CDR2 YSLEER. V lost 1 base, J lost 0 bases, and 13 bases lay in between. The CDR3 DNA sequence: TGCGCCAGCAGCCAAGTTTGGGCAGGAAGCTCCTACGAGCAGTACTTC. The encoded protein is CASSQVWAGSSYEQYF.

The rearrangement links TRBV9 to TRBJ1-1; TRBD1 matches 7 bases. CDR1 is SGDLS, CDR2 YYNGEE, per germline. With V trimmed by 0 bases and J by 2 bases, 4 bases remained unmatched. This CDR3 is built from 15 residues. The CDR3 region is CASSVGGQSNTEAFF. The CDR3, as DNA: TGTGCCAGCAGCGTAGGGGGACAGAGCAACACTGAAGCTTTCTTT.